This TCR beta chain was obtained from a study of patients and donors after allogeneic stem cell transplantation. TCRdb redid the calling of the RT-PCR reads with MiXCR, one entry per CDR3 protein. This table holds about 960,000 distinct CDR3 sequences, approximately 19% found once. V lost 0 bases to trimming and J lost 0 bases; unmatched junction nucleotides: 11. This CDR3 region has 20 residues. Germline CDR1 and CDR2: LGHNA and YNFKEQ. The chain carries TRBV4-2 and TRBJ2-7; 13 bases match TRBD2. The sample taken for sequencing was blood, either unsorted or a sorted T cell fraction (not recorded which). This TCR derives from a human donor who was either an allogeneic HSCT recipient or a stem cell or donor lymphocyte infusion donor (not recorded which). It is not recorded whose cells these are; they may come from a transplant donor. CDR3 bases: TGTGCCAGCAGCCAAGATTTTCTTCGGACTAGCGGGGGTAACTCCTACGAGCAGTACTTC. This sequence encodes CASSQDFLRTSGGNSYEQYF.